In this sample, the clone carrying this T cell receptor beta chain turned up a few times. The antigen remains undetermined. These data originate in a study of spatial heterogeneity in lung cancer. Findings and caveats of the study: There were more appearances of ubiquitous expanded tumor TCRs in blood at resection than at follow-up.

This CDR3 has 16 residues. V lost 1 base and J 3 bases, leaving 13 bases between the germline ends. The germline V gene has CDR1 SGHTA and CDR2 FQGNSA. MiXCR, applied by TCRdb to the 5' RACE reads, yields one record per CDR3 protein. Of roughly 75,000 distinct CDR3 sequences in the sample, roughly 15% were seen once. Time point here: sample taken at primary tumor resection. Unsorted whole RNA of tumor, nontumor lung or frozen PBMC was sequenced. The TCR originated in a male donor with early-stage non-small cell lung cancer. This material consisted of PBMCs, taken at surgery. V usage is TRBV7-2 and J usage is TRBJ2-1; D is perhaps TRBD2 (5 bases). The CDR3 spells CASSLVVGADYNEQFF. CDR3 nucleotides: TGTGCCAGCAGCTTAGTAGTAGGAGCGGACTACAATGAGCAGTTCTTC.